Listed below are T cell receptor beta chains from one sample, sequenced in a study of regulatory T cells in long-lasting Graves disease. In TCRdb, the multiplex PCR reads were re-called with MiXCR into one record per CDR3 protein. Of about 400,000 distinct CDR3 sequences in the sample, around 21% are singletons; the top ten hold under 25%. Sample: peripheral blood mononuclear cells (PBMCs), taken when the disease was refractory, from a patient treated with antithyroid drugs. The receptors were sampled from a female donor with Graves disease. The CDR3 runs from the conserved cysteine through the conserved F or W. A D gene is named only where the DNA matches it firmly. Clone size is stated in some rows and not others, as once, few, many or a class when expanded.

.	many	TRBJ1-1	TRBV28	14	TGTGCCAGCAGTATCGGGGGTTTCAACACTGAAGCTTTCTTT	CASSIGGFNTEAFF
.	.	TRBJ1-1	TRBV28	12	TGTGCCAGCACCGGCCTGAACACTGAAGCTTTCTTT	CASTGLNTEAFF
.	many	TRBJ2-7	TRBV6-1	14	TGTGCCAGCAGCCCACAGGAGGGGTCTTACGAGCAGTACTTC	CASSPQEGSYEQYF
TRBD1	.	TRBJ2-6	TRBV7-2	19	TGTGCCAGCAGCTCCTACCGGGACAGCAGTAGGTCTGGGGCCAACGTCCTGACTTTC	CASSSYRDSSRSGANVLTF
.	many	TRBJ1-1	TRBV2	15	TGTGCCAGCAGTGATCTTTTCGACCTGATCGCTGAAGCTTTCTTT	CASSDLFDLIAEAFF
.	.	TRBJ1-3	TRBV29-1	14	TGCAGTGCGTATCTGTCCTACTCTGGAAACACCATATATTTT	CSAYLSYSGNTIYF
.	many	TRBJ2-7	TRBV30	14	TGTGCCTGGAGAACAGCGCATACAGAATACGAGCAGTACTTC	CAWRTAHTEYEQYF
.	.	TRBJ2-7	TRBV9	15	TGTGCCAGCAGCGTAGGGTGGGAGGCAACCTACGAGCAGTACTTC	CASSVGWEATYEQYF
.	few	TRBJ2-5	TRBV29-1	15	TGCAGCGTGGCCCCTCGCCCAGGGCACCAAGAGACCCAGTACTTC	CSVAPRPGHQETQYF
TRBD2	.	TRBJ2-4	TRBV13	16	TGTGCCAGCAGCCCGAGCGGGAGCGGGGCCAAAAACATTCAGTACTTC	CASSPSGSGAKNIQYF
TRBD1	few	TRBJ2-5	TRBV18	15	TGTGCCAGCTCATCCCCGAGGACAGGACAAGAGACCCAGTACTTC	CASSSPRTGQETQYF
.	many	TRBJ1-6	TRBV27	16	TGTGCCAGCAGTTTATCAGGGGTTACCTATAATTCACCCCTCCACTTT	CASSLSGVTYNSPLHF
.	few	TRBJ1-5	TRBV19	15	TGTGCCAGTAGTATAGGGCGGGGGCCCAATCAGCCCCAGCATTTT	CASSIGRGPNQPQHF
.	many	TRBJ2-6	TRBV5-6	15	TGTGCCAGCACCCCCCCCGGGCCTGGGGCCAACGTCCTGACTTTC	CASTPPGPGANVLTF
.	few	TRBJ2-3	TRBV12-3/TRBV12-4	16	TGTGCCAGCAGTTTGGATGTAGGAGGGAGTGCAGATACGCAGTATTTT	CASSLDVGGSADTQYF
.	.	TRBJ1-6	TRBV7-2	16	TGTGCCAGCAGCCTATGGGGGGACTCCTATAATTCACCCCTCCACTTT	CASSLWGDSYNSPLHF
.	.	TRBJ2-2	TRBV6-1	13	TGTGCCAGCATCCAGGGGCACACCGGGGAGCTGTTTTTT	CASIQGHTGELFF
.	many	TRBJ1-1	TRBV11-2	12	TGTGCCAGCAGCTCGTCCCGGTCGCCCGCTTTCTTT	CASSSSRSPAFF